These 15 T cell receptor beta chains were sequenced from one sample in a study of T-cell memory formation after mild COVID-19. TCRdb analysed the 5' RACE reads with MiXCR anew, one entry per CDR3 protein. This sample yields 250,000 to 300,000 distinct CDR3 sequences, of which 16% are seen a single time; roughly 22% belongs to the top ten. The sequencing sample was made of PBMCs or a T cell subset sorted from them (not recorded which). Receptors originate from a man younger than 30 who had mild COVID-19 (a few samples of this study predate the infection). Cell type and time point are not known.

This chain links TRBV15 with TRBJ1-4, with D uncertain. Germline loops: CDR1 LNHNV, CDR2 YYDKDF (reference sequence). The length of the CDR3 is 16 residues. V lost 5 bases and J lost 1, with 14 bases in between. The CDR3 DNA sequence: TGTGCCACCAGCCCCCGGGGATTCAGAACTAATGAAAAACTGTTTTTT. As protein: CATSPRGFRTNEKLFF.

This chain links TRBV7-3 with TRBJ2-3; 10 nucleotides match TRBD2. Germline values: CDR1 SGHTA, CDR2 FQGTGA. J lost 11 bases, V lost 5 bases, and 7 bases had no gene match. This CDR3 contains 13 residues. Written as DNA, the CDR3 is TGTGCCAGCAGCCTGGGGGCTAGCGGGGGGCAGTATTTT. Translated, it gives CASSLGASGGQYF.

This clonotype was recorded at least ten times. The CDR3, as DNA: TGTGCCAGCAGTGGGACTAGCGGGGGCACAGATACGCAGTATTTT. Encoded protein: CASSGTSGGTDTQYF. The chain uses TRBV6-4 and TRBJ2-3; 12 nucleotides line up with TRBD2. Germline-derived CDR1 and CDR2 are MRHNA and SNTAGT. The trim removed 4 bases at V and 1 base at J, leaving 0 bases unmatched. The length of the CDR3 is 15 residues.

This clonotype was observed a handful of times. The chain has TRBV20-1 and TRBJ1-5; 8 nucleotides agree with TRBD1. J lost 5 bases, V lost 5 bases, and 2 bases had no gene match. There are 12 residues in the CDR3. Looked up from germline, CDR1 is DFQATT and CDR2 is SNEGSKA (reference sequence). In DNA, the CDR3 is TGCAGTGCTCAGACAGGGGATCAGCCCCAGCATTTT. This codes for CSAQTGDQPQHF.

The CDR3 coding sequence is TGTGCCATCAGTGAGTCGGACAAACAAGAGACCCAGTACTTC. Protein sequence: CAISESDKQETQYF. The J gene is TRBJ2-5, the V gene TRBV10-3; perhaps TRBD1 as D (5 bases). With 0 bases removed from V and 2 bases from J, the gap between germline ends came to 7 bases. The CDR3 loop spans 14 amino acids. Germline V lookup: CDR1 ENHRY, CDR2 SYGVKD.

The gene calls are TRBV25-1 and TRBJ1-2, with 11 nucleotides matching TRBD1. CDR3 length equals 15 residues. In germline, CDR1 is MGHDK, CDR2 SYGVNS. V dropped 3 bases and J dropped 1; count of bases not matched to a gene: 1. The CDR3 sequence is CASSEGQGVNYGYTF. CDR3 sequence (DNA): TGTGCCAGCAGTGAGGGACAGGGGGTTAACTATGGCTACACCTTC.

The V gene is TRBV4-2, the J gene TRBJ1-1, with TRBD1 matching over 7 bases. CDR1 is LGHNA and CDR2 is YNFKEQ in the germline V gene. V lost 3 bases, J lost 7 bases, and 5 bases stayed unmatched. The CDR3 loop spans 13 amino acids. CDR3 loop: CASSHGTALEAFF. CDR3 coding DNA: TGTGCCAGCAGCCACGGGACAGCCCTTGAAGCTTTCTTT.

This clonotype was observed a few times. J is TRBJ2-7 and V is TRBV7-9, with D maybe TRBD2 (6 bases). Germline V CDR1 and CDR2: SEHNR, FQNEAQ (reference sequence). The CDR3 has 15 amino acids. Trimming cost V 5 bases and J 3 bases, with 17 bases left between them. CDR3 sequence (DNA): TGTGCCAGCAGCCGCGGGACGGCCCTCTACTACGAGCAGTACGTC. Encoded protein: CASSRGTALYYEQYV.

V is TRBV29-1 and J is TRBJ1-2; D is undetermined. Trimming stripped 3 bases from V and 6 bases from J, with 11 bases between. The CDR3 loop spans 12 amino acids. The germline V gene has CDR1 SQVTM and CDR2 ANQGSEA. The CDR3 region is CSVDLISHGYTF. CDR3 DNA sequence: TGCAGCGTTGATCTTATCAGCCATGGCTACACCTTC. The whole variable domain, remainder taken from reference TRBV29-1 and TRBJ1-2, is SAVISQKPSRDICQRGTSLTIQCQVDSQVTMMFWYRQQPGQSLTLIATANQGSEATYESGFVIDKFPISRPNLTFSTLTVSNMSPEDSSIYLCSVDLISHGYTFGSGTRLTVV.

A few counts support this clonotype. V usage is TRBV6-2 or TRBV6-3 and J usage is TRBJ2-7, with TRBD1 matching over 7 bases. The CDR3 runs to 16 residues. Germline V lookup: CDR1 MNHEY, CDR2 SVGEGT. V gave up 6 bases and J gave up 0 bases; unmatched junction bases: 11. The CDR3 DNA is TGTGCCAGCAGCGTAGGACAGGCTTTGTCCTCCTACGAGCAGTACTTC. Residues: CASSVGQALSSYEQYF.

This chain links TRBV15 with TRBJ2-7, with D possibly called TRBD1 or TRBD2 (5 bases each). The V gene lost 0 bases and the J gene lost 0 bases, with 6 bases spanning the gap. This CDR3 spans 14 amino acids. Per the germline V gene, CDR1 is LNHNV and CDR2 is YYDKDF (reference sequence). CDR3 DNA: TGTGCCACCAGCAGAGATGGGGGCTCCTACGAGCAGTACTTC. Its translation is CATSRDGGSYEQYF.

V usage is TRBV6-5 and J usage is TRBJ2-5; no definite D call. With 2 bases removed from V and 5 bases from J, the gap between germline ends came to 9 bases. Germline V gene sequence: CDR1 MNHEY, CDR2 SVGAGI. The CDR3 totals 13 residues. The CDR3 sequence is CASSYGVWETQYF. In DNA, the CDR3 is TGTGCCAGCAGTTACGGAGTCTGGGAGACCCAGTACTTC.

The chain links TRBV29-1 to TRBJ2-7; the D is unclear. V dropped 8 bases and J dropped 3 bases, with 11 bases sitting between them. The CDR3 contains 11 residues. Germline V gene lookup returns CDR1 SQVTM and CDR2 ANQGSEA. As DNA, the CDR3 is TGCAGCTCCTCCTGGAACTACGAGCAGTACTTC. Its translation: CSSSWNYEQYF.

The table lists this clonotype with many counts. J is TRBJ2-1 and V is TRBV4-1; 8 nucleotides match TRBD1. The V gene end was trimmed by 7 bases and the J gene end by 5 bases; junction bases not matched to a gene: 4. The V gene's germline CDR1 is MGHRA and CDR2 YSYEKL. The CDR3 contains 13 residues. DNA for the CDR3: TGCGCCAGCAAGTGGACAGGGAACAATGAGCAGTTCTTC. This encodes CASKWTGNNEQFF.

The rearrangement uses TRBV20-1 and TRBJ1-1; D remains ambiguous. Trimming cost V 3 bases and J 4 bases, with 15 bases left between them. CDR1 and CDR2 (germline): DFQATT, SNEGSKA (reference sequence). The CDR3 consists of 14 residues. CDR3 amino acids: CSASLSRGSTEAFF. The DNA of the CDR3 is TGCAGTGCTAGCCTCTCACGTGGGTCCACTGAAGCTTTCTTT.